The 3 T cell receptor beta chains below were found in one sample sequenced in a study of blood T cell repertoires in COVID-19. Measured with immunoSEQ multiplex PCR; TCRdb has only the in-frame clones, and not every one. The sample lists roughly 150,000 clones; around four fifths were seen once. The sample comprised peripheral blood. The source of these receptors is a woman aged 80 or older with COVID-19, enrolled during active disease.

This sequence joins TRBV2 and TRBJ1-6, with a weak D call TRBD1 (5 bases). Trimming took 6 bases from V and 9 from J, leaving 15 bases between them. The CDR3 spans 14 residues. CDR1 is SNHLY and CDR2 is FYNNEI in the germline V gene. CDR3 loop: CASRSTAGGSPLHF. DNA of the CDR3: TGTGCCAGCAGGTCGACAGCCGGGGGTTCACCCCTCCACTTT.

The V call is TRBV3-1 (or the pseudogene TRBV3-2), the J call TRBJ2-3, with 12 bases aligning to TRBD2. CDR3 length: 15 amino acids. Germline CDR1 reads LGHDT; CDR2 reads YNNKEL (reference sequence). V was pared by 0 bases and J by 10 bases, with 5 bases of the junction left unmatched. This CDR3 is CASSQDLLAGGAQYF. CDR3 sequence (DNA): TGTGCCAGCAGCCAAGATCTCCTAGCGGGAGGGGCGCAGTATTTT.

J is TRBJ2-3 and V is TRBV6-5; TRBD1 matches 7 bases. This CDR3 is built from 14 residues. V was pared by 6 bases and J by 4 bases, with 7 bases of the junction left unmatched. Per the germline V gene, CDR1 is MNHEY and CDR2 is SVGAGI. Here the CDR3 reads CASRQGWAADTQYF. The CDR3 nucleotides are TGTGCCAGCAGACAGGGGTGGGCCGCAGATACGCAGTATTTT.